Below are 14 T cell receptor beta chains sequenced from a single sample in a study of patients and donors after allogeneic stem cell transplantation. TCRdb analysed the RT-PCR reads with MiXCR anew, one entry per CDR3 protein. The sample shows fewer than 20,000 distinct CDR3 sequences, about 30% of them seen only once. The specimen was blood, either unsorted or a sorted T cell fraction (not recorded which). All receptors derive from a human donor who was either an allogeneic HSCT recipient or a stem cell or donor lymphocyte infusion donor (not recorded which). It is not recorded whose cells these are; they may come from a transplant donor.

This sequence joins TRBV20-1 and TRBJ1-1, with D perhaps matching TRBD1 (6 bases). V dropped 6 bases and J dropped 4 bases, with 18 bases sitting between them. CDR1 and CDR2 from the germline V gene are DFQATT and SNEGSKA (reference sequence). The CDR3 extends over 14 amino acids. CDR3 loop: CSAPPTGRGTEAFF. In DNA form, the CDR3 reads TGCAGTGCCCCCCCGACAGGAAGGGGCACTGAAGCTTTCTTT.

This clonotype was picked up one time. V is TRBV7-9 and J is TRBJ2-7; no firm D call. Germline lookup yields CDR1 SEHNR and CDR2 FQNEAQ (reference sequence). The CDR3 spans 13 residues. The V end was cut by 5 bases, the J end by 2 bases, with 10 bases between. The CDR3 reads CASSLSVTYEQYF. Here the CDR3 DNA reads TGTGCCAGCAGCCTAAGCGTTACCTACGAGCAGTACTTC. Variable domain in full (rest from reference TRBV7-9 and TRBJ2-7): DTGVSQNPRHKITKRGQNVTFRCDPISEHNRLYWYRQTLGQGPEFLTYFQNEAQLEKSRLLSDRFSAERPKGSFSTLEIQRTEQGDSAMYLCASSLSVTYEQYFGPGTRLTVT.

The V gene is TRBV5-1, the J gene TRBJ2-1; D gene ambiguous. This CDR3 has 13 residues. V dropped 4 bases and J dropped 10 bases, with 15 bases sitting between them. Germline CDR1 and CDR2: SGHRS and YFSETQ. CDR3 in amino acids: CASSGRGVREQFF. The DNA for the CDR3 is TGCGCCAGCAGCGGTCGAGGAGTCAGGGAGCAGTTCTTC.

This clonotype was found a few times. The chain employs TRBV6-2 or TRBV6-3 and TRBJ2-1, with 11 bases aligning to TRBD2. The germline CDR1 and CDR2 sequences are MNHEY and SVGEGT. This CDR3 region has 14 residues. V gave up 6 bases and J gave up 3 bases; unmatched junction bases: 1. The CDR3 loop reads CASSGTSGYNEQFF. CDR3 sequence (DNA): TGTGCCAGCAGCGGGACTAGCGGCTACAATGAGCAGTTCTTC.

In its sample, this clonotype was seen many times. This chain joins TRBV20-1 and TRBJ1-6; D is uncertain. V shed 0 bases and J shed 7 bases, with 13 bases lying between them. Per germline, CDR1 DFQATT and CDR2 SNEGSKA (reference sequence). This CDR3 comprises 15 residues. CDR3 in DNA: TGCAGTGCTAGAGATTTTTCGGTAGGAAATTCACCCCTCCACTTT. This encodes CSARDFSVGNSPLHF.

This chain links TRBV9 with TRBJ1-2; no definite D call. Germline values: CDR1 SGDLS, CDR2 YYNGEE. Trimming removed 3 bases at V and 8 bases at J, with 26 bases between. The CDR3 sequence is 17 residues long. The CDR3 loop is CASSARHFASRAGGYTF. CDR3 DNA: TGTGCCAGCAGCGCCCGACATTTTGCCTCCCGAGCGGGGGGCTACACCTTC.

This chain connects TRBV28 to TRBJ2-1; 9 nucleotides agree with TRBD2. V was pared by 2 bases and J by 7 bases, with 3 bases of the junction left unmatched. Germline V CDR1 and CDR2: MDHEN, SYDVKM. The CDR3 has 14 amino acids. CDR3 in DNA: TGTGCCAGCAGTTTAGCGGGGGGGTGGAATGAGCAGTTCTTC. This codes for CASSLAGGWNEQFF.

This clonotype was seen more than once but under ten times. This chain uses TRBV20-1 with TRBJ1-6; D is possibly TRBD1 (6 bases). CDR3 length equals 12 residues. Germline-derived CDR1 and CDR2 are DFQATT and SNEGSKA (reference sequence). CDR3 in DNA: TGCAGCCAGGGGCAGTCGAATTCACCCCTCCACTTT. It is translated as CSQGQSNSPLHF.

This clonotype has just a few counts. The chain joins TRBV29-1 to TRBJ1-2; weak D call: TRBD1 (5 bases). The CDR3 runs to 13 residues. Looked up from germline, CDR1 is SQVTM and CDR2 is ANQGSEA. V lost 0 bases and J 14 bases, leaving 19 bases between the germline ends. This chain's CDR3 is CSVEERVPGLGTF. In DNA, the CDR3 is TGCAGCGTTGAAGAAAGGGTCCCGGGGCTGGGGACCTTC. The full variable domain, its missing parts supplied by reference TRBV29-1 and TRBJ1-2, is SAVISQKPSRDICQRGTSLTIQCQVDSQVTMMFWYRQQPGQSLTLIATANQGSEATYESGFVIDKFPISRPNLTFSTLTVSNMSPEDSSIYLCSVEERVPGLGTFGSGTRLTVV.

CDR3 sequence (DNA): TGCGCCAGCAGCTTGATATCAACCGGACTCAGCACAGATACGCAGTATTTT. This codes for CASSLISTGLSTDTQYF. The V call is TRBV5-1, the J call TRBJ2-3; D is possibly TRBD2 (5 bases). Per germline, CDR1 SGHRS and CDR2 YFSETQ. V lost 1 base and J lost 0, with 15 bases in between. This CDR3 is built from 17 residues.

The V and J genes are TRBV2 and TRBJ1-2; D unclear. With 5 bases removed from V and 4 bases from J, the gap between germline ends came to 8 bases. CDR1 and CDR2 from the germline V gene are SNHLY and FYNNEI. The CDR3 contains 12 residues. The CDR3: CASSLSTYGYTF. CDR3 nucleotide sequence: TGTGCCAGCAGTCTTAGCACCTATGGCTACACCTTC.

This clonotype appeared a few times. V is TRBV28 and J is TRBJ1-6; the D gene is possibly TRBD1 (5 bases). This CDR3 region has 16 residues. Germline V gene sequence: CDR1 MDHEN, CDR2 SYDVKM. The germline V and J ends were trimmed by 5 bases and 13 bases, with 24 bases remaining between them. Written as DNA, the CDR3 is TGTGCCAGCAGTGACCCGAGGGGAGGGTCCGCCGGGCCCCTCCACTTT. Its protein is CASSDPRGGSAGPLHF.

This clonotype was observed a handful of times. The chain carries TRBV7-9 and TRBJ1-1, with 7 positions matching TRBD1. CDR3 length equals 14 residues. The V gene end was trimmed by 1 base and the J gene end by 10 bases; junction bases not matched to a gene: 9. Germline CDR1 reads SEHNR; CDR2 reads FQNEAQ (reference sequence). The CDR3 region has the DNA TGTGCCAGCAGCTTAGGCACAGGGGCCCGGGGAGCTTTCTTT. Protein: CASSLGTGARGAFF.

The chain uses TRBV27 and TRBJ1-6; possible D gene TRBD1, 5 bases. Germline V lookup: CDR1 MNHEY, CDR2 SMNVEV (reference sequence). The CDR3 runs 14 residues. With 4 bases removed from V and 7 bases from J, the gap between germline ends came to 11 bases. This CDR3 reads CASSWTPGNSPLHF. In nucleotides, the CDR3 is TGTGCCAGCAGTTGGACACCTGGGAATTCACCCCTCCACTTT.